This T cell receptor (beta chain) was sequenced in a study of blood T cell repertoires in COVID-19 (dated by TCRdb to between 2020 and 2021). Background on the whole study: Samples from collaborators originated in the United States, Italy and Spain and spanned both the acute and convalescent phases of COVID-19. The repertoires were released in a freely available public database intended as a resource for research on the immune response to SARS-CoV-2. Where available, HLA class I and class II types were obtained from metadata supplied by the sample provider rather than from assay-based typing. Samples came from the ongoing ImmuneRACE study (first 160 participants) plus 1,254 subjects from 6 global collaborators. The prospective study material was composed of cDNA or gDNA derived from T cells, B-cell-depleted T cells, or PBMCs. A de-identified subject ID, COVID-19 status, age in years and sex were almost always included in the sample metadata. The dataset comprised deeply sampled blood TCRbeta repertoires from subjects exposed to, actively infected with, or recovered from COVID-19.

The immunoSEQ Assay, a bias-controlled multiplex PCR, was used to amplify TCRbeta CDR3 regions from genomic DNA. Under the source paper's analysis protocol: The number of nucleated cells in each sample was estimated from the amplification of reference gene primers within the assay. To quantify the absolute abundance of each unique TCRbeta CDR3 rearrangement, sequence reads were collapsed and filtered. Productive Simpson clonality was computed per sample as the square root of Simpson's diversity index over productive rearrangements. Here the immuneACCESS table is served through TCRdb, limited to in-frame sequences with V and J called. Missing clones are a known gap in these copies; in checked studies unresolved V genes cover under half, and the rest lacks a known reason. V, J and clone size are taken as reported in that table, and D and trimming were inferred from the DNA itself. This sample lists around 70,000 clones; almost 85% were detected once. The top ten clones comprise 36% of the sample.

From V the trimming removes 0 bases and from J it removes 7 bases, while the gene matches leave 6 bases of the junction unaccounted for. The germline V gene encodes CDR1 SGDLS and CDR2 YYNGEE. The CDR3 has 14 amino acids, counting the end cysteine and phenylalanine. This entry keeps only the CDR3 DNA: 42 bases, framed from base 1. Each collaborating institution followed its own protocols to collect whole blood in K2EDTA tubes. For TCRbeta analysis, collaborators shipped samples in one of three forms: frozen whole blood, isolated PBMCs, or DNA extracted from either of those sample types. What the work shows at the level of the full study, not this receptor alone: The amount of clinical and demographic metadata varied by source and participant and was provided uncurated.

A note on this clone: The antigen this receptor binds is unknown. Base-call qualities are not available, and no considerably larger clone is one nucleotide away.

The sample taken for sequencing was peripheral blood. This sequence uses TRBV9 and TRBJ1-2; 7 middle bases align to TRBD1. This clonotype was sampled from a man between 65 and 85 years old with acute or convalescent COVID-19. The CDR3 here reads CASSVGEGAVGYTF. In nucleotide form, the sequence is TGTGCCAGCAGCGTAGGTGAGGGGGCGGTTGGCTACACCTTC.